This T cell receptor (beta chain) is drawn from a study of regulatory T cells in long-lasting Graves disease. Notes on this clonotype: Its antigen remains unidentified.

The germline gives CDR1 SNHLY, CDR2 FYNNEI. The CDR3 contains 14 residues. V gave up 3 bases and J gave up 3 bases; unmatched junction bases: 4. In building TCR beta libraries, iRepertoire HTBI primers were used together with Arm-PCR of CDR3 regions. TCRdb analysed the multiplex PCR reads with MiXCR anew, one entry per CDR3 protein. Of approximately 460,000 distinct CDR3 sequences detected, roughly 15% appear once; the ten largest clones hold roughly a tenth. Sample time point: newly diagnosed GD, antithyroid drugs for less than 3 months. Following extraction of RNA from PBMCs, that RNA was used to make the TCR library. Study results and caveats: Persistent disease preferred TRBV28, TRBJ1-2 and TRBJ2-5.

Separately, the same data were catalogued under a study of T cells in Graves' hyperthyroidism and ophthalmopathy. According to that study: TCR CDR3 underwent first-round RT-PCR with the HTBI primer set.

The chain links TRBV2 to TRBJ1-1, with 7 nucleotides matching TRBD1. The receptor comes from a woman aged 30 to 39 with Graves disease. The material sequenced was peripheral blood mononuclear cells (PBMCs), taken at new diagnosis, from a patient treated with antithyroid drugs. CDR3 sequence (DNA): TGTGCCAGCAGTGATGAGGGGGCATACACTGAAGCTTTCTTT. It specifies CASSDEGAYTEAFF.